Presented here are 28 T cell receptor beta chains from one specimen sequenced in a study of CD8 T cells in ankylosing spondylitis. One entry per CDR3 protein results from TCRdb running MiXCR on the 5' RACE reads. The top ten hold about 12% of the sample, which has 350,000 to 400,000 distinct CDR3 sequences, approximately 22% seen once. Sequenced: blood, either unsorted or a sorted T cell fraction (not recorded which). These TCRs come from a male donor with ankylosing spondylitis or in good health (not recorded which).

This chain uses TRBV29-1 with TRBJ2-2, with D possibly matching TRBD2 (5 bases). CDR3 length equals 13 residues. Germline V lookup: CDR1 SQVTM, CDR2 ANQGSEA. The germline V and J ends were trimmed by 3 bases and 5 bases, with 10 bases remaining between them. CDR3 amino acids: CSVESQRTGELFF. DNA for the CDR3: TGCAGCGTTGAGAGTCAGCGGACCGGGGAGCTGTTTTTT.

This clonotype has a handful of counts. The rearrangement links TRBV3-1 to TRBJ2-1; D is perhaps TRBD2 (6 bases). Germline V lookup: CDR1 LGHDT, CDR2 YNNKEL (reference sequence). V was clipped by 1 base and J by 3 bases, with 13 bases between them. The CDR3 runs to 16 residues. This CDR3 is CASSQVGPGVYNEQFF. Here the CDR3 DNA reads TGTGCCAGCAGCCAAGTGGGTCCGGGGGTCTACAATGAGCAGTTCTTC.

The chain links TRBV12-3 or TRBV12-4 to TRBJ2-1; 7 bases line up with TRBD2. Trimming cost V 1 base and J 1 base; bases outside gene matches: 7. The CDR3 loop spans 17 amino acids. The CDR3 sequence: CASSLGAPGGSYNEQFF. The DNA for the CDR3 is TGTGCCAGCAGTTTAGGGGCGCCGGGGGGATCCTACAATGAGCAGTTCTTC.

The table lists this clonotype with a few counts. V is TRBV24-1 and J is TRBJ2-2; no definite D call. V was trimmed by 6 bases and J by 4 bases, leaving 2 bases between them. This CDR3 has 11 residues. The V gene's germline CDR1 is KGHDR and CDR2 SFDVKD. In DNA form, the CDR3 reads TGTGCCACCAGTCTCACCGGGGAGCTGTTTTTT. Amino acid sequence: CATSLTGELFF.

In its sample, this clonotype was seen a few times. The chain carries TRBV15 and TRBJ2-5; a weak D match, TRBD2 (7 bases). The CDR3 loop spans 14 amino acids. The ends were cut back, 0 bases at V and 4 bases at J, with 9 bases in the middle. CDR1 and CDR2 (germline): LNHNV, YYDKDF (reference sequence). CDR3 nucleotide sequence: TGTGCCACCAGCAGAGAGGGGGGGCGAGAGACCCAGTACTTC. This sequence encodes CATSREGGRETQYF.

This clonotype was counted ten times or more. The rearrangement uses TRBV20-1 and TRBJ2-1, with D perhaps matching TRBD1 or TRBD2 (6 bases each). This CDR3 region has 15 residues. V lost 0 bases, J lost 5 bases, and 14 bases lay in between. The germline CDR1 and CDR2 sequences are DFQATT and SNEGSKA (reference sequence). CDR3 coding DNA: TGCAGTGCTAGAGATTACCGGGGGCGAAACAATGAGCAGTTCTTC. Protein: CSARDYRGRNNEQFF.

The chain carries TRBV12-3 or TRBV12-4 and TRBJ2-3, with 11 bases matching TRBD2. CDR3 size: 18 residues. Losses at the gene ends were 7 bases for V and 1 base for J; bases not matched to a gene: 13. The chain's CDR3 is CASTLGALAGGRTDTQYF. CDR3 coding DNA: TGTGCCAGCACCCTAGGGGCCCTAGCGGGGGGTCGCACAGATACGCAGTATTTT.

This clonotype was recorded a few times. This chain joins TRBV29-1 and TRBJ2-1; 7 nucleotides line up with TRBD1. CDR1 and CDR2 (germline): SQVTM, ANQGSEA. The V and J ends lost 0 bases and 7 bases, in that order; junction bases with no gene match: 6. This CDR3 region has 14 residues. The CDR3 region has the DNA TGCAGCGTTGAAGATGACAGGGCCCAAAATGAGCAGTTCTTC. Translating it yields CSVEDDRAQNEQFF.

The CDR3 nucleotides read TGTGCCAGCAGTTTACTAGCGGGTGAGACCCAGTACTTC. As protein: CASSLLAGETQYF. The chain couples TRBV12-3 or TRBV12-4 to TRBJ2-5; TRBD2 aligns across 8 bases. V shed 2 bases and J 5 bases; nucleotides not matched to a gene: 1. The CDR3 length is 13 residues.

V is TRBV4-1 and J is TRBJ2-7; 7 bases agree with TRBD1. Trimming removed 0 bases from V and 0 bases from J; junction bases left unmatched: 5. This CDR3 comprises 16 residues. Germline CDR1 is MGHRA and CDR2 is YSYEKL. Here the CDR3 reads CASSQDKSGGSYEQYF. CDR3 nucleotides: TGCGCCAGCAGCCAAGATAAATCAGGGGGCTCCTACGAGCAGTACTTC.

In DNA, the CDR3 is TGTGCCATCAGTGAGTCGAACTGGACTCCGCAGTACTTC. This sequence encodes CAISESNWTPQYF. V and J are TRBV10-3 and TRBJ2-7, with a tentative D call TRBD2 (5 bases). Trimming stripped 0 bases from V and 9 bases from J, with 12 bases between. Germline V gives CDR1 ENHRY, CDR2 SYGVKD. This CDR3 region has 13 residues.

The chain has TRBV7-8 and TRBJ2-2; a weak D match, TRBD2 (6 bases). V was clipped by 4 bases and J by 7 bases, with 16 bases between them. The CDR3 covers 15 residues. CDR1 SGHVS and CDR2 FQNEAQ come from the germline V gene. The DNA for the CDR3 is TGTGCCAGCAGCTCCTCAGCCGGGGAGGACGGGGAGCTGTTTTTT. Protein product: CASSSSAGEDGELFF.

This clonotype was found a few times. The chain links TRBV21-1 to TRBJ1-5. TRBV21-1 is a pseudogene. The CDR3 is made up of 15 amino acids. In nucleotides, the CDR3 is TGTGCCAGCAAACCAGATGGTGGTAGCAATCAGCCCCAGCATTTT. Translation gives CASKPDGGSNQPQHF.

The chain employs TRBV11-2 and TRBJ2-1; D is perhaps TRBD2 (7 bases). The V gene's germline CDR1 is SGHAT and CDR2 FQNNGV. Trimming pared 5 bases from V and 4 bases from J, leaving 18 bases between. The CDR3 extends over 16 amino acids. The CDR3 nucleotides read TGTGCCAGCAGCCCCAGGGGAGCGGGGCCGTACAATGAGCAGTTCTTC. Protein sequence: CASSPRGAGPYNEQFF.

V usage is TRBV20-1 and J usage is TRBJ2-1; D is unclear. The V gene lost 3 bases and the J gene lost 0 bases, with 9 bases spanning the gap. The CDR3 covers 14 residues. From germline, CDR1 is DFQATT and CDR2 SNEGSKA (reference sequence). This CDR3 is CSASLWDSYNEQFF. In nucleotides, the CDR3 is TGCAGTGCTAGTCTATGGGACTCCTACAATGAGCAGTTCTTC.

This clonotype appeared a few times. The CDR3 is CASSPLAGATGELFF. In DNA form, the CDR3 reads TGTGCCAGCAGCCCTCTTGCAGGGGCTACCGGGGAGCTGTTTTTT. The chain is built from TRBV12-3 or TRBV12-4 and TRBJ2-2; weak D call: TRBD1 (6 bases). V was trimmed by 6 bases and J by 5 bases, leaving 16 bases between them. The CDR3 covers 15 residues.

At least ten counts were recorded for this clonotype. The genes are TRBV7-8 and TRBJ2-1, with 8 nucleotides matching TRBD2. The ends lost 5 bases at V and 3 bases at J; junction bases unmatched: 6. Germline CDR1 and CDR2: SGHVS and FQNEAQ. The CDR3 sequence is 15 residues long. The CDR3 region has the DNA TGTGCCAGCAGCCCGGGACTAGTAGGCTACAATGAGCAGTTCTTC. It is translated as CASSPGLVGYNEQFF.

CDR3 sequence: CASSREGYSNQPQHF. Here the CDR3 DNA reads TGTGCCAGCAGCAGGGAAGGGTATAGCAATCAGCCCCAGCATTTT. The J gene is TRBJ1-5, the V gene TRBV7-8; D is unresolved. The ends were cut back, 5 bases at V and 0 bases at J, with 11 bases in the middle. The germline V gene has CDR1 SGHVS and CDR2 FQNEAQ. The CDR3 totals 15 residues.

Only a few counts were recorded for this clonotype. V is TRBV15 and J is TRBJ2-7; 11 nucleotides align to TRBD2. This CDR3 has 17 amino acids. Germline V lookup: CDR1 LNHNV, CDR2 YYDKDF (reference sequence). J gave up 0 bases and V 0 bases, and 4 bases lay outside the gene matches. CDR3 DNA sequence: TGTGCCACCAGCAGAGATCCTAGCGGGGGGAGCTCCTACGAGCAGTACTTC. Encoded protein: CATSRDPSGGSSYEQYF.

CDR3 sequence: CSVPKQGGMTEAFF. The DNA of the CDR3 is TGCAGCGTGCCGAAACAGGGTGGTATGACTGAAGCTTTCTTT. This chain uses TRBV29-1 with TRBJ1-1; TRBD1 might be the D (6 bases). Germline CDR1 reads SQVTM; CDR2 reads ANQGSEA. The CDR3 runs to 14 residues. The V end lost 6 bases, the J end lost 5 bases, and 19 bases lay between the germline ends.

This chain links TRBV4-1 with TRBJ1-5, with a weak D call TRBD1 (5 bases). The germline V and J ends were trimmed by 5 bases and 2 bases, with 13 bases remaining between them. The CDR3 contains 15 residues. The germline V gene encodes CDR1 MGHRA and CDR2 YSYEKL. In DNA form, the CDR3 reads TGCGCCAGCAGCTCAGGGAGAATGGGCAATCAGCCCCAGCATTTT. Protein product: CASSSGRMGNQPQHF.

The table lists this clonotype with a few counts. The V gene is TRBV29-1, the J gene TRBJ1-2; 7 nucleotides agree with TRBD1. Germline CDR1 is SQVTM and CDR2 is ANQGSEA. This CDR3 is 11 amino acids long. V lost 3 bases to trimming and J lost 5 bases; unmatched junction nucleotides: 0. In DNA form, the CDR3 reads TGCAGCGTTGACAGGGGGTATGGCTACACCTTC. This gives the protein CSVDRGYGYTF.

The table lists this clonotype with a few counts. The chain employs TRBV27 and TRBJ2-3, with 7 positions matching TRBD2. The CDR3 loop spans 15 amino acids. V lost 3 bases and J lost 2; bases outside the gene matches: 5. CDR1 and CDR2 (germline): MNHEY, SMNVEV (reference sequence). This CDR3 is CASSLVAGYTDTQYF. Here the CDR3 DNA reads TGTGCCAGCAGTTTGGTAGCGGGCTACACAGATACGCAGTATTTT.

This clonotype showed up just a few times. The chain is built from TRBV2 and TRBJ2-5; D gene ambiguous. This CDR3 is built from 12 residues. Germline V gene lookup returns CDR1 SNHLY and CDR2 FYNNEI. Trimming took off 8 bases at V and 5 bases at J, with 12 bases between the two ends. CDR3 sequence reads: CASRSHWETQYF. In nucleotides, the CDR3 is TGTGCCAGCCGCAGCCACTGGGAGACCCAGTACTTC.

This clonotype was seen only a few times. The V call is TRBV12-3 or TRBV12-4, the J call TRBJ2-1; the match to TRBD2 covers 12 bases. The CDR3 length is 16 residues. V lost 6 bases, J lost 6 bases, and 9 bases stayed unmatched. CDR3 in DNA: TGTGCCAGCAGGCTGACTCCTAGCGGGGGGGCCAATGAGCAGTTCTTC. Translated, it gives CASRLTPSGGANEQFF.

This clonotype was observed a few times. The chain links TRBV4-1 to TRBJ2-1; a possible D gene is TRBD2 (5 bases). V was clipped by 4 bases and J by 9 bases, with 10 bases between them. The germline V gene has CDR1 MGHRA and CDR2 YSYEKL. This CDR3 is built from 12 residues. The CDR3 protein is CASSPEGVEQFF. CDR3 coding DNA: TGCGCCAGCAGCCCCGAGGGAGTTGAGCAGTTCTTC.

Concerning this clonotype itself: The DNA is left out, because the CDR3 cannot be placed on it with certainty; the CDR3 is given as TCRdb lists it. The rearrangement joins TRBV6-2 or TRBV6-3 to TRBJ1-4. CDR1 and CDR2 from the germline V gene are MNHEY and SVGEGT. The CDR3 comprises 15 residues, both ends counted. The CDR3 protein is CASSDPRDRMKNCFF.

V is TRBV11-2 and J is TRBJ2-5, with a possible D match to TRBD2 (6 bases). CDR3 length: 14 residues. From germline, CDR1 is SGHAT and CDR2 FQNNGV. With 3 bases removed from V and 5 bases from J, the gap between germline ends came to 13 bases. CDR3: CASSLRDPGETQYF. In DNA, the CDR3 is TGTGCCAGCAGCTTGCGGGATCCGGGCGAGACCCAGTACTTC.